This T cell receptor (beta chain) was sequenced in a study of control samples from healthy donors and cancer patients. The sample holds one count of this clone. The protocol was immunoSEQ multiplex PCR, while the TCRdb copy is restricted to in-frame clones and leaves out a portion. The top ten hold roughly 1.2% of the sample, which has tens of thousands of clones, 93% seen once. CDR3 size: 15 residues. Trimming shortened V by 2 bases and J by 1 base, and 9 bases separated the two germline ends. Germline CDR1 and CDR2: SGHRS and YFSETQ. The receptor comes from a woman aged 40 to 50 with lung cancer. V is TRBV5-1 and J is TRBJ2-2; no firm D call. Sequenced: PBMCs. CDR3: CASSFSAGNTGELFF. In DNA form, the CDR3 reads TGCGCCAGCAGCTTCTCGGCAGGGAACACCGGGGAGCTGTTTTTT.